The T cell receptor beta chain described here comes from a study of CD8+ T cells in alopecia areata. Across the study: Treated patients swallowed 5 to 10 mg of oral tofacitinib twice daily. Broader study findings: Mice showed TCR sharing more clearly than patients did, possibly owing to HLA.

Collection of lesional scalp punch biopsies and peripheral blood was performed in alopecia areata patients. Isolated RNA was reverse transcribed into cDNA used as the sequencing template. Method: immunoSEQ multiplex PCR; TCRdb's copy keeps in-frame clones and lacks some. The repertoire holds 120,000 or so clones, roughly 54% seen once, with less than 5.5% in the top ten. This clone was observed a single time. Antigen: not known. Unmatched junction bases numbered 3, after V lost 4 bases and J lost 6 bases. The CDR3 has 14 residues. The germline CDR1 and CDR2 sequences are SGHRS and YFSETQ. Specimen: CD4+ T cells sorted from blood, collected at week 0. This sequence was found in a human donor with alopecia areata. The J gene is TRBJ2-2, the V gene TRBV5-1; 10 bases match TRBD1. The CDR3 DNA is TGCGCCAGCAGCGGACAGGGGGAGGCCGGGGAGCTGTTTTTT. Protein sequence: CASSGQGEAGELFF.